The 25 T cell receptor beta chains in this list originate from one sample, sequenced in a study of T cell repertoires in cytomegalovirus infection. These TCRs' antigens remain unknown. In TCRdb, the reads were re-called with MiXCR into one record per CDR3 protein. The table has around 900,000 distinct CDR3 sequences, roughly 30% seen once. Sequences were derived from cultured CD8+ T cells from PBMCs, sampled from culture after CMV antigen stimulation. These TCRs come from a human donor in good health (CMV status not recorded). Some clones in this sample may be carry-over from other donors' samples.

CDR3 residues: CASKTSRNEQFF. The CDR3 coding sequence is TGTGCCAGCAAAACCTCCAGGAATGAGCAGTTCTTC. The V call is TRBV12-3 or TRBV12-4, the J call TRBJ2-1; D not resolved. This CDR3 contains 12 residues. Trimming shortened V by 7 bases and J by 7 bases, and 11 bases separated the two germline ends.

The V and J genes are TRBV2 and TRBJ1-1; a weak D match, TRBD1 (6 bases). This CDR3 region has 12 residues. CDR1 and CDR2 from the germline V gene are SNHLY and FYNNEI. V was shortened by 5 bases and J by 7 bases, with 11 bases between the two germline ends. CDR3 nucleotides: TGTGCCAGCAGTCGAGGGACATTTGAAGCTTTCTTT. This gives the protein CASSRGTFEAFF.

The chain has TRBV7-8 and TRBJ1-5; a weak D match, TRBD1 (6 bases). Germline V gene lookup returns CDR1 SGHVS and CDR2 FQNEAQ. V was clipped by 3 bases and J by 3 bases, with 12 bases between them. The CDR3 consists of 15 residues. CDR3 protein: CASSLGTMINQPQHF. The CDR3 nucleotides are TGTGCCAGCAGCTTGGGGACAATGATCAATCAGCCCCAGCATTTT.

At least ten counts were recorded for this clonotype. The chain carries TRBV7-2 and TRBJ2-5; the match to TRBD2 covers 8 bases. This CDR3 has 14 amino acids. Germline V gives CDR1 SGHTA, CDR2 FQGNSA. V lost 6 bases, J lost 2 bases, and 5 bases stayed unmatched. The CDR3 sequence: CASSSLAAQETQYF. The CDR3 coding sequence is TGTGCCAGCAGTTCACTAGCGGCACAAGAGACCCAGTACTTC.

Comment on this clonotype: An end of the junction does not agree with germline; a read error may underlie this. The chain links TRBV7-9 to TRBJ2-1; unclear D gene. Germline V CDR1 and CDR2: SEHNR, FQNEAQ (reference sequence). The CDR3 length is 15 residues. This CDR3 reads CASNLDSTPYNEQFF. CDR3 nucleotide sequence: TGTGCCAGCAACTTAGACTCCACACCTTACAATGAGCAGTTCTTC.

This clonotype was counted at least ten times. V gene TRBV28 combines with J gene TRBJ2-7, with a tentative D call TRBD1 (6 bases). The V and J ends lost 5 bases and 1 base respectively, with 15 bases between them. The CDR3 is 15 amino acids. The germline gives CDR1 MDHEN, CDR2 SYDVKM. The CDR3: CASSPGQGVSYEQYV. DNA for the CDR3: TGTGCCAGCAGTCCGGGACAAGGGGTTTCCTACGAGCAGTACGTC.

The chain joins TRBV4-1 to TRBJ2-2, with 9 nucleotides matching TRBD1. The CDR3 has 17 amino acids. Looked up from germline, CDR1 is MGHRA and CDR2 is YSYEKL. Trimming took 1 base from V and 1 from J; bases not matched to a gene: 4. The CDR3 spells CASSQVRQGENTGELFF. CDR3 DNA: TGCGCCAGCAGCCAAGTCAGACAGGGGGAGAACACCGGGGAGCTGTTTTTT.

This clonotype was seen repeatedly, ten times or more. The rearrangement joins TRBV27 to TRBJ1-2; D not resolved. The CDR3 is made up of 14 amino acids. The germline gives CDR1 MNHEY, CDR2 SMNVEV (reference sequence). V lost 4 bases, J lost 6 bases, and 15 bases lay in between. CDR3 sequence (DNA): TGTGCCAGCAGTTCGTCTATGGGCGGAAATGGCTACACCTTC. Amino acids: CASSSSMGGNGYTF.

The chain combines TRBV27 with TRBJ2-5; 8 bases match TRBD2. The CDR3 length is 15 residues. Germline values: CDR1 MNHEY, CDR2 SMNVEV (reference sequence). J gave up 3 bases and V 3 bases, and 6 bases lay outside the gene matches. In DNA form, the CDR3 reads TGTGCCAGCAGTTTCGCTTACGGGGGGGAAGAGACCCAGTACTTC. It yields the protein CASSFAYGGEETQYF.

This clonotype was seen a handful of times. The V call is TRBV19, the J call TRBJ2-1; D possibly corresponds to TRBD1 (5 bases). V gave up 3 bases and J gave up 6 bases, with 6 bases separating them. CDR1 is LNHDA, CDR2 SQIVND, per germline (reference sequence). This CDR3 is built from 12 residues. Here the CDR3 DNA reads TGTGCCAGTAGTATTAGGGGCAATGAGCAGTTCTTC. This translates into CASSIRGNEQFF.

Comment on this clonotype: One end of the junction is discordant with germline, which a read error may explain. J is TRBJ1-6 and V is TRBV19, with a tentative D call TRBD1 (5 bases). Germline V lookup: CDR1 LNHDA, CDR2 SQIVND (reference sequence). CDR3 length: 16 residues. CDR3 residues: CASRKKGARDNSPPHF. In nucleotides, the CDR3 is TGTGCCAGTAGGAAAAAAGGGGCTCGGGATAATTCACCCCCCCACTTT.

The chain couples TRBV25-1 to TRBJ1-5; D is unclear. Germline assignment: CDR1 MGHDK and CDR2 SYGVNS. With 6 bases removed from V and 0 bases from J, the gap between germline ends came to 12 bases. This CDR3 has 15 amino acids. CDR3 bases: TGTGCCAGCAGCCCCGTGGGGTATAGCAATCAGCCCCAGCATTTT. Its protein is CASSPVGYSNQPQHF.

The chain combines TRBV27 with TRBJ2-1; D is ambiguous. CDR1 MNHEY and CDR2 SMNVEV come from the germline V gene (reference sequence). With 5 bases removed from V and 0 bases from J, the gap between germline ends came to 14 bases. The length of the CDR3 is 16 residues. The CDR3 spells CASSPVRYYSYNEQFF. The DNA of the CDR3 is TGTGCCAGCAGTCCAGTTCGGTATTACTCCTACAATGAGCAGTTCTTC.

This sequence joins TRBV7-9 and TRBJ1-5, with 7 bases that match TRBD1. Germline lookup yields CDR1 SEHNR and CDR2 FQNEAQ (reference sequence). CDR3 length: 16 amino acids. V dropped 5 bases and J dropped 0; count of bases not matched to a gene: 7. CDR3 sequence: CASSDPGGDSNQPQHF. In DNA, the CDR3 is TGTGCCAGCAGCGACCCAGGGGGTGATAGCAATCAGCCCCAGCATTTT.

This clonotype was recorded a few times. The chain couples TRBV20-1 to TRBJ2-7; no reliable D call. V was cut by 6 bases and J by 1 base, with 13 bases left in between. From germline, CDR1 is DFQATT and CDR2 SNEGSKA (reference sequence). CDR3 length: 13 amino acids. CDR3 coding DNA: TGCAGTGCAGCCAGACCAGGTTCCTACGAGCAGTACTTC. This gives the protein CSAARPGSYEQYF.

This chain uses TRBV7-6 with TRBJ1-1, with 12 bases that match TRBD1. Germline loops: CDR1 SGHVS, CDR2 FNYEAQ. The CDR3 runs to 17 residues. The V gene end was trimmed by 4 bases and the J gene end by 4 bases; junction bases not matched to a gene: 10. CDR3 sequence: CASSSPGQGARSTEAFF. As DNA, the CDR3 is TGTGCCAGCAGCTCTCCGGGACAGGGGGCGCGGAGCACTGAAGCTTTCTTT.

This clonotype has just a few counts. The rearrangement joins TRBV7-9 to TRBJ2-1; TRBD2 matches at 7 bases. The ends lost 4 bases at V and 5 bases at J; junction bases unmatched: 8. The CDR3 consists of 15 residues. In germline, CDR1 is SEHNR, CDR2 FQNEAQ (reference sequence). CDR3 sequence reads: CASSSSGLVNNEQFF. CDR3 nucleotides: TGTGCCAGCAGCTCATCAGGACTAGTAAACAATGAGCAGTTCTTC.

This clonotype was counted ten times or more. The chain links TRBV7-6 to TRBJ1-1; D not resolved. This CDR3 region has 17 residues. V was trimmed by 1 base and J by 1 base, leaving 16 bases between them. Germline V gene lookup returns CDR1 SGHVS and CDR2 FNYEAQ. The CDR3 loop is CASSLVSQTRGNTEAFF. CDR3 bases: TGTGCCAGCAGCTTAGTGTCCCAGACACGAGGGAACACTGAAGCTTTCTTT.

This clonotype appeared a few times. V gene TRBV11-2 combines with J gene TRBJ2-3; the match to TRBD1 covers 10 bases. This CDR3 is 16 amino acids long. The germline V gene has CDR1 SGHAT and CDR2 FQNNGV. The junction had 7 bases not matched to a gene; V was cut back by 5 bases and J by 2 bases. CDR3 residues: CASSTWTGGNTDTQYF. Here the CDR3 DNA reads TGTGCCAGCAGCACTTGGACAGGGGGTAACACAGATACGCAGTATTTT.

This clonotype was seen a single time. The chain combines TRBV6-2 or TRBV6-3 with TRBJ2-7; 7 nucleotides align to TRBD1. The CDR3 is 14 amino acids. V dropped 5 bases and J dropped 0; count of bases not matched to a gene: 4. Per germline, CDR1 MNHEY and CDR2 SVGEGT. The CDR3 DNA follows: TGTGCCAGCAGTCGGGACAGTGCCTCCTACGAGCAGTACGTC. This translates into CASSRDSASYEQYV.

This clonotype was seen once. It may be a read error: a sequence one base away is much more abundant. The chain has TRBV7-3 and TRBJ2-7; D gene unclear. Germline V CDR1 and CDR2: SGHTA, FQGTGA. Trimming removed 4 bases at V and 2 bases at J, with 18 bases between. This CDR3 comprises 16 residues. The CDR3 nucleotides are TGTGCCAGCAGCTCGGTCATAAACCCAAGGCCCTACGAGCAGTACGTC. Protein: CASSSVINPRPYEQYV.

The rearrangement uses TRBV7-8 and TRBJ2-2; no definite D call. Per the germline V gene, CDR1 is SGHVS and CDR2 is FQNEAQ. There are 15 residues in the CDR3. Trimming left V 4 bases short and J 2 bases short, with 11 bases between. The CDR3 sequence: CASSSSITNTGELFF. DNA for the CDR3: TGTGCCAGCAGCTCCAGTATTACTAACACCGGGGAGCTGTTTTTT.

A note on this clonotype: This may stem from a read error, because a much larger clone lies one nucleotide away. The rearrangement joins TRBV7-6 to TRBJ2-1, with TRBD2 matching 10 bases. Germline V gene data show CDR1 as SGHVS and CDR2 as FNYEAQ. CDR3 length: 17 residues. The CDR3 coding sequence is TGTGCCAACAGCTTGATGGAAAGCGGGGGGGCCTCGGATGAGCAGTTCTTC. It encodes CANSLMESGGASDEQFF.

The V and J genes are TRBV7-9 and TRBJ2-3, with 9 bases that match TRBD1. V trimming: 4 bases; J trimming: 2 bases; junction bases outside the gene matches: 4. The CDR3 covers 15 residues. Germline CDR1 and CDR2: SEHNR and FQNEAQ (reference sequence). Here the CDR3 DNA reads TGTGCCAGCAGCTACACAGGGGGCGTCACAGATACGCAGTATTTT. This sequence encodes CASSYTGGVTDTQYF.

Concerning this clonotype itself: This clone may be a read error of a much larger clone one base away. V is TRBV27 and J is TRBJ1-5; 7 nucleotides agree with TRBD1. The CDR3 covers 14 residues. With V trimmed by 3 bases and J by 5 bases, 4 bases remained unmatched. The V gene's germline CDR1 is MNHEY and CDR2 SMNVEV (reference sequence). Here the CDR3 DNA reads TGTGCCAGCAGTTTCGGACAGGACGATCAGCCCCAGCATTTT. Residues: CASSFGQDDQPQHF.